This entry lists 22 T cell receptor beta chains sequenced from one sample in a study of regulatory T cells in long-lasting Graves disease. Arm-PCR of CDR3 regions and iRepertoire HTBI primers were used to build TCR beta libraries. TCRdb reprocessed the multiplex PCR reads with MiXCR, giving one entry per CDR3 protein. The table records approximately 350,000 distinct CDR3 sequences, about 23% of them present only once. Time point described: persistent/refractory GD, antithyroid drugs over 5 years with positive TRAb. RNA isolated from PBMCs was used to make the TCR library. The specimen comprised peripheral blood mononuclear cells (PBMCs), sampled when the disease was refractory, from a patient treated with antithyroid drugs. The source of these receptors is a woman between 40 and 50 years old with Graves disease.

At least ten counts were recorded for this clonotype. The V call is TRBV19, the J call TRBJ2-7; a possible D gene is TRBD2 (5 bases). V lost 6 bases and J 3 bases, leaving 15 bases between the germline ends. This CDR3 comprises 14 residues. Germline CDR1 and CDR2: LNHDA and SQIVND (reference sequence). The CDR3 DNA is TGTGCCAGTAGCCCCCGGGGTAATCGCTACGAGCAGTACTTC. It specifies CASSPRGNRYEQYF.

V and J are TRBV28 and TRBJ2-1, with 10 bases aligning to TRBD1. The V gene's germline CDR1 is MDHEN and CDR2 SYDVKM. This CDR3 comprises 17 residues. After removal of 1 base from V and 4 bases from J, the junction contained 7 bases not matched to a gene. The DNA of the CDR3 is TGTGCCAGCAGTTTATTGTTCGGGGACAGGGGTTACAATGAGCAGTTCTTC. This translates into CASSLLFGDRGYNEQFF. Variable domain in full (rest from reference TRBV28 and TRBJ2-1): DVKVTQSSRYLVKRTGEKVFLECVQDMDHENMFWYRQDPGLGLRLIYFSYDVKMKEKGDIPEGYSVSREKKERFSLILESASTNQTSMYLCASSLLFGDRGYNEQFFGPGTRLTVL.

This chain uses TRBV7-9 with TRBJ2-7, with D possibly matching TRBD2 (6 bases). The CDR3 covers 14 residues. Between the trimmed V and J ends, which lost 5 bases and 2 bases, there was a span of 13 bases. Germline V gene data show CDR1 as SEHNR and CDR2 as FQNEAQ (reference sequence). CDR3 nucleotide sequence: TGTGCCAGCAGCCAAACCGGGACTCCCTACGAGCAGTACTTC. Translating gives CASSQTGTPYEQYF.

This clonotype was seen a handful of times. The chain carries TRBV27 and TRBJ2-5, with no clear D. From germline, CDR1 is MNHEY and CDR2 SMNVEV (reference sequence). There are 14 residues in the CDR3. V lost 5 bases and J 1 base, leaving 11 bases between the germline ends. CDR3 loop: CASSPRVFQETQYF. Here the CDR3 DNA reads TGTGCCAGCAGTCCCCGGGTCTTCCAAGAGACCCAGTACTTC.

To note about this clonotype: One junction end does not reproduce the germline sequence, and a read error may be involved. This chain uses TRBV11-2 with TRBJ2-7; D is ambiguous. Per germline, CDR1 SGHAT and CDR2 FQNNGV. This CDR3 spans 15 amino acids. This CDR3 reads CASSLERASFYEQYF. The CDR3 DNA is TGTGCCAGTAGCTTAGAACGGGCCAGCTTCTACGAGCAGTACTTC.

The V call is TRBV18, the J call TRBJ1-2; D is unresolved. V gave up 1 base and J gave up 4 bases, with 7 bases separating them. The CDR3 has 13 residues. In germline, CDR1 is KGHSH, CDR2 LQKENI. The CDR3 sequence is CASSPLVLYGYTF. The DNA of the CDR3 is TGTGCCAGCTCACCACTCGTCCTCTATGGCTACACCTTC. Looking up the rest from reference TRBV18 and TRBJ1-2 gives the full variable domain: NAGVMQNPRHLVRRRGQEARLRCSPMKGHSHVYWYRQLPEEGLKFMVYLQKENIIDESGMPKERFSAEFPKEGPSILRIQQVVRGDSAAYFCASSPLVLYGYTFGSGTRLTVV.

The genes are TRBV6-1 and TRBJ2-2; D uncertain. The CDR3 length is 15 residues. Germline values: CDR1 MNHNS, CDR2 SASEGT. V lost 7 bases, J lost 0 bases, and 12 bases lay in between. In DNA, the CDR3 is TGTGCCAGCACCATGGACGGATCGAACACCGGGGAGCTGTTTTTT. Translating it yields CASTMDGSNTGELFF.

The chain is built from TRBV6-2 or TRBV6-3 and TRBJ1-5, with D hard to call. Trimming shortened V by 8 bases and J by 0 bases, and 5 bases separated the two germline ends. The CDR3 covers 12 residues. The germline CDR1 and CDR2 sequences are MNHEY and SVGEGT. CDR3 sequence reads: CASLGSNQPQHF. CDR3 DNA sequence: TGTGCCAGCTTGGGTAGCAATCAGCCCCAGCATTTT.

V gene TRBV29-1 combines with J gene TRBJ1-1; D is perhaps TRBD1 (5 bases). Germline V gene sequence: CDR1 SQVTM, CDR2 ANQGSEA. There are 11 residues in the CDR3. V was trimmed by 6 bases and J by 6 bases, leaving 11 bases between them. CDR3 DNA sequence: TGCAGCGTATTTTCGGGGCCTGAAGCTTTCTTT. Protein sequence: CSVFSGPEAFF.

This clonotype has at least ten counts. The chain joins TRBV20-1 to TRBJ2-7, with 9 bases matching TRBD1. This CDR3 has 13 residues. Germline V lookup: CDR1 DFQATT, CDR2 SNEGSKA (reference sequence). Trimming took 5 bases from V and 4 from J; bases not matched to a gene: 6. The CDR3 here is CSAAGTGSYEQYF. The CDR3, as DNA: TGCAGTGCTGCCGGGACAGGGTCTTACGAGCAGTACTTC.

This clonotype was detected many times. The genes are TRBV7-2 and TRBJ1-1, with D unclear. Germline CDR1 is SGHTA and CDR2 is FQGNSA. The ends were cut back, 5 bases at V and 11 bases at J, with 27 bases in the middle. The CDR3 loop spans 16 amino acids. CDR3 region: CASSPYRGGLHLGAFF. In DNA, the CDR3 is TGTGCCAGCAGCCCTTACCGAGGAGGGCTTCACCTCGGTGCTTTCTTT.

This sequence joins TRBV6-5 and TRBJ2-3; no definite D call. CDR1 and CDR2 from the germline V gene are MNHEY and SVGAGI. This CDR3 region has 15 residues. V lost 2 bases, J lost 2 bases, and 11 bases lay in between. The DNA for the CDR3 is TGTGCCAGCAGTTACAACGCCTTACTCACAGATACGCAGTATTTT. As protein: CASSYNALLTDTQYF.

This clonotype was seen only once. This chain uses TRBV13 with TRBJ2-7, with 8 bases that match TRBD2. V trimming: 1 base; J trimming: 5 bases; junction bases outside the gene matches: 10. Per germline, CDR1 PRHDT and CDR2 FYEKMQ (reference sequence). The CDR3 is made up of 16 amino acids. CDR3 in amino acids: CASSLEYGSGVHEQYF. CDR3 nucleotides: TGTGCCAGCAGCTTAGAATACGGTAGCGGGGTCCACGAGCAGTACTTC.

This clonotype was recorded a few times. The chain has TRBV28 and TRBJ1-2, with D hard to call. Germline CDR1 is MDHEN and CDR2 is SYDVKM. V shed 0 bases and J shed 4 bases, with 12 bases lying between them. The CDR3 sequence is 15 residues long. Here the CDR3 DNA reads TGTGCCAGCAGTTTATGGACCTTGAAAACCTATGGCTACACCTTC. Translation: CASSLWTLKTYGYTF.

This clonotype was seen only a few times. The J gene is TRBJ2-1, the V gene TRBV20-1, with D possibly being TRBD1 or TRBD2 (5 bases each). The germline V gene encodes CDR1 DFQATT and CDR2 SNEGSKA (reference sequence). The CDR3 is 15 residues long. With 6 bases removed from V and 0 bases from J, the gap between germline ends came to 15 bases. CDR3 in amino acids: CSAVRGESSYNEQFF. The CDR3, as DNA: TGCAGTGCCGTCAGAGGGGAGAGCTCCTACAATGAGCAGTTCTTC.

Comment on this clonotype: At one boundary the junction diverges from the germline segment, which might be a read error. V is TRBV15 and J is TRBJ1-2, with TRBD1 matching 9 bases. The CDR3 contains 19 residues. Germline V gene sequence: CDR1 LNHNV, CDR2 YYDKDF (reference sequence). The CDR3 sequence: CAISRVTGGGMGTSYGYTF. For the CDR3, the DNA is TGTGCCATCAGCAGAGTAACAGGGGGCGGCATGGGAACTAGCTATGGCTACACCTTC.

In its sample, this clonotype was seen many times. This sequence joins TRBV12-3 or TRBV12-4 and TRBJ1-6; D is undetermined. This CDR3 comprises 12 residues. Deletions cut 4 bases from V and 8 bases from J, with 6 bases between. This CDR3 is CASSSGYSPLHF. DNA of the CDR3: TGTGCCAGCAGTTCGGGGTATTCACCCCTCCACTTT.

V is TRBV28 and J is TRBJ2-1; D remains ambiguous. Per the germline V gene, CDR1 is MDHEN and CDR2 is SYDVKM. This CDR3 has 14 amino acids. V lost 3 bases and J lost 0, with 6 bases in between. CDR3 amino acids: CASSFRISYNEQFF. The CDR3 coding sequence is TGTGCCAGCAGTTTTCGGATCTCCTACAATGAGCAGTTCTTC.

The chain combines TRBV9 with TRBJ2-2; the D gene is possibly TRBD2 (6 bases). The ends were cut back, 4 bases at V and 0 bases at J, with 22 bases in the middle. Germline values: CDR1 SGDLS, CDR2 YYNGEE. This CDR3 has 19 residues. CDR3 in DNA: TGTGCCAGCAGCCATTGGGCGGGAAGAGGTCTCGCGAACACCGGGGAGCTGTTTTTT. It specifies CASSHWAGRGLANTGELFF.

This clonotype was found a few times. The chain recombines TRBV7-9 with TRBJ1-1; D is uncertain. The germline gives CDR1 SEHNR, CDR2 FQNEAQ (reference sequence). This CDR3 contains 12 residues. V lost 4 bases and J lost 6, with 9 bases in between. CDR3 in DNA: TGTGCCAGCAGCTCGGGCTCTCCTGAAGCTTTCTTT. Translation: CASSSGSPEAFF.

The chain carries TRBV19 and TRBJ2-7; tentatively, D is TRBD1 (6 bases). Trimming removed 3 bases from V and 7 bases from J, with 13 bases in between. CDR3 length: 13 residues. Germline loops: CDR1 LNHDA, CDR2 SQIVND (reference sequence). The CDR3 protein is CASSIQGSGEQYF. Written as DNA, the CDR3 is TGTGCCAGTAGTATCCAGGGGTCGGGGGAGCAGTACTTC. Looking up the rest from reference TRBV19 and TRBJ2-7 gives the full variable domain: DGGITQSPKYLFRKEGQNVTLSCEQNLNHDAMYWYRQDPGQGLRLIYYSQIVNDFQKGDIAEGYSVSREKKESFPLTVTSAQKNPTAFYLCASSIQGSGEQYFGPGTRLTVT.

The CDR3, as DNA: TGTGCCAGCAGTTTCGGACAGGGTGGCGGGGAGCTGTTTTTT. Its translation is CASSFGQGGGELFF. The chain combines TRBV12-3 or TRBV12-4 with TRBJ2-2; 8 bases line up with TRBD1. The J segment lost 7 bases and the V segment lost 3 bases, leaving 4 bases of the junction unmatched. This CDR3 has 14 amino acids.